This T cell receptor (beta chain) was recovered during a study of blood T cell repertoires in COVID-19. About the research overall: Italy, Spain and the United States were the sources of the convalescent and acute COVID-19 samples. From T cells, B-cell-depleted T cells, or PBMCs came the material, which was cDNA or gDNA.

Original processing notes: Nucleated cell number was recorded as an estimate derived from reference gene primer amplification. The table came from immunoSEQ multiplex PCR; TCRdb's copy has only in-frame clones and leaves some out. D and trimming come from the DNA, and the V and J calls and clone size come from that table. The repertoire holds a few hundred thousand clones, with about 90% as singletons. Germline CDR1 is MNHNY and CDR2 is SVGAGI (reference sequence). Trimming pared 4 bases from V and 0 bases from J, leaving 12 bases between. The CDR3 runs 16 residues. This clone came up a few times. What was sequenced was peripheral blood. The TCR sequence derives from a man aged 18 to 29 who had recovered from COVID-19. The genes are TRBV6-6 and TRBJ2-2, with D possibly being TRBD1 (5 bases). The CDR3 DNA is TGTGCCAGCAGTTCCCAGGGAATTACGAACACCGGGGAGCTGTTTTTT. Protein product: CASSSQGITNTGELFF.